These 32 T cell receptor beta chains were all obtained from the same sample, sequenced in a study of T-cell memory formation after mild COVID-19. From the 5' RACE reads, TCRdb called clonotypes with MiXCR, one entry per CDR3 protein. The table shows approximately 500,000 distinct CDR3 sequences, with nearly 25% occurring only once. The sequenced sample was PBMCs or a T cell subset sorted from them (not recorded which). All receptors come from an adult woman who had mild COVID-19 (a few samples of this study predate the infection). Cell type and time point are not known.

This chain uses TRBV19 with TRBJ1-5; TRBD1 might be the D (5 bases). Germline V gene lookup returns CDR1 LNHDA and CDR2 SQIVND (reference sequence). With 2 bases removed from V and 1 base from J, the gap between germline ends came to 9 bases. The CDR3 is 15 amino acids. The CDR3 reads CASSITKGSNQPQHF. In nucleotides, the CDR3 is TGTGCCAGTAGTATAACTAAGGGGAGCAATCAGCCCCAGCATTTT.

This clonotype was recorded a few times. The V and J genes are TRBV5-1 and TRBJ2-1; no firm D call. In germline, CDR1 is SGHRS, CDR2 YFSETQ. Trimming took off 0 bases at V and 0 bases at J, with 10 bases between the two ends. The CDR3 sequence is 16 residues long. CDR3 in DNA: TGCGCCAGCAGCTTGGGTCGAGATAGCTCCTACAATGAGCAGTTCTTC. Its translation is CASSLGRDSSYNEQFF.

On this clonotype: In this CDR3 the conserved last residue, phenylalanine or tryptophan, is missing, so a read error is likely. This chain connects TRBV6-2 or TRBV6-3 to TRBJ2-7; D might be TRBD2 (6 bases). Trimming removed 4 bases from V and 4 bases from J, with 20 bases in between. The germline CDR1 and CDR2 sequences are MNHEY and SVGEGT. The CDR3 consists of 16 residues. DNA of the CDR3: TGTGCCAGCAGTTCCCCTCCGGGGGACGTCGGATACGAGCAGTACTAC. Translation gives CASSSPPGDVGYEQYY.

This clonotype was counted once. This chain's CDR3 is CASSLEPGETGEQYF. CDR3 sequence (DNA): TGTGCCAGCAGCTTAGAGCCGGGGGAGACGGGCGAGCAGTACTTC. The chain is built from TRBV7-6 and TRBJ2-7, with D maybe TRBD2 (6 bases). Germline V lookup: CDR1 SGHVS, CDR2 FNYEAQ. The V gene lost 1 base and the J gene lost 6 bases, with 16 bases spanning the gap. The CDR3 spans 15 residues.

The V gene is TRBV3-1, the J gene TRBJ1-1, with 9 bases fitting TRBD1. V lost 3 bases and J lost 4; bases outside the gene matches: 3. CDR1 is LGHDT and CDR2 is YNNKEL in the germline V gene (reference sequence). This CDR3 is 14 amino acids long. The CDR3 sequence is CASSHVTGGTEAFF. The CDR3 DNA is TGTGCCAGCAGCCACGTGACAGGGGGCACTGAAGCTTTCTTT. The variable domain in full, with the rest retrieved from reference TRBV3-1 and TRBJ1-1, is DTAVSQTPKYLVTQMGNDKSIKCEQNLGHDTMYWYKQDSKKFLKIMFSYNNKELIINETVPNRFSPKSPDKAHLNLHINSLELGDSAVYFCASSHVTGGTEAFFGQGTRLTVV.

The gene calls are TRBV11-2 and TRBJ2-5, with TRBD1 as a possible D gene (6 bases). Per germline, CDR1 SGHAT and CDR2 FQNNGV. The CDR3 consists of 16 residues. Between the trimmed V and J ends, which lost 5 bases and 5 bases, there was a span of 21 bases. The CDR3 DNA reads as TGTGCCAGCAGCCTAAACGGCGCAGGGGCGATCGAGACCCAGTACTTC. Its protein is CASSLNGAGAIETQYF. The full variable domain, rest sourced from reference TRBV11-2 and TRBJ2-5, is EAGVAQSPRYKIIEKRQSVAFWCNPISGHATLYWYQQILGQGPKLLIQFQNNGVVDDSQLPKDRFSAERLKGVDSTLKIQPAKLEDSAVYLCASSLNGAGAIETQYFGPGTRLLVL.

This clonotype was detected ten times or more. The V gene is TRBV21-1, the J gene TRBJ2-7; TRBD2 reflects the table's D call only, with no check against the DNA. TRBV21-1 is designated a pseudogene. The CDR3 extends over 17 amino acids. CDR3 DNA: TGTGCCAGCAGCTCTAACAAGGAGGGACGAGGACACTACGAGCAGTACTTC. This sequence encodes CASSSNKEGRGHYEQYF.

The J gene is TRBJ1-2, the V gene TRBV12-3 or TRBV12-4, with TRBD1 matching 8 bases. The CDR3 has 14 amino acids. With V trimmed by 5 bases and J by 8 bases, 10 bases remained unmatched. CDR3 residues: CASSPLRQGQGYTF. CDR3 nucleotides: TGTGCCAGCAGTCCACTTCGACAGGGGCAGGGCTACACCTTC.

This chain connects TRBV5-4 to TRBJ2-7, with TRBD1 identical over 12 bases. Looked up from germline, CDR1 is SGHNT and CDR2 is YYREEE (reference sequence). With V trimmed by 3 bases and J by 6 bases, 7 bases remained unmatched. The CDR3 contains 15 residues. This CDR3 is CASSSGTGGQGEQYF. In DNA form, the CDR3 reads TGTGCCAGCAGCTCCGGGACAGGGGGCCAGGGCGAGCAGTACTTC.

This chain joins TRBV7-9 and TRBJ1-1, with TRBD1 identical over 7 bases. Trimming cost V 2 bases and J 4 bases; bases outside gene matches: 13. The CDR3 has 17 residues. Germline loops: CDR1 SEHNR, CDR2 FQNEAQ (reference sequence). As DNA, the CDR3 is TGTGCCAGCAGCTTAAAGGGAAACAGGGGACGGGGCACTGAAGCTTTCTTT. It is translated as CASSLKGNRGRGTEAFF.

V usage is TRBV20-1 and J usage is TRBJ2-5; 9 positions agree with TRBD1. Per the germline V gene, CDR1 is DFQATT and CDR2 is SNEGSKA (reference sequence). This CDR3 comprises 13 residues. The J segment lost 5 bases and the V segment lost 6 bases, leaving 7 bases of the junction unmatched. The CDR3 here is CSAGQGRMETQYF. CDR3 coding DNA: TGCAGTGCAGGACAGGGGAGGATGGAGACCCAGTACTTC.

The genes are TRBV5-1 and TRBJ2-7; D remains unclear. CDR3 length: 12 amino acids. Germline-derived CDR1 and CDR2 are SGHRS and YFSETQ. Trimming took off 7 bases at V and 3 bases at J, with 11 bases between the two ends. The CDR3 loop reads CASGPGDYEQYF. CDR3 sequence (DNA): TGCGCCAGCGGACCAGGAGACTACGAGCAGTACTTC.

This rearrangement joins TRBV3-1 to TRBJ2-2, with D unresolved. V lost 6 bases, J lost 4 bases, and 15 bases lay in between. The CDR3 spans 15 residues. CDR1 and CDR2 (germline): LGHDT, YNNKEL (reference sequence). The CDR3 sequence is CASSKSGGATGELFF. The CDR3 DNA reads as TGTGCCAGCAGTAAATCGGGCGGTGCCACCGGGGAGCTGTTTTTT.

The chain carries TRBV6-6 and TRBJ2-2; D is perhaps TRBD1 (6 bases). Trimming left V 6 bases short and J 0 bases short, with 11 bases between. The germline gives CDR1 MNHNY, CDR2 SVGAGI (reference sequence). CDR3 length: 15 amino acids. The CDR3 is CASSLDSPNTGELFF. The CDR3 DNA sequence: TGTGCCAGCAGCCTGGACAGCCCGAACACCGGGGAGCTGTTTTTT.

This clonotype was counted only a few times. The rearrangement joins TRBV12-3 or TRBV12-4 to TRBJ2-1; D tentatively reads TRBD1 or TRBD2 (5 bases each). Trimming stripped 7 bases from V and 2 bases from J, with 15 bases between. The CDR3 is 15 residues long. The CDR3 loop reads CASIPGDGAYNEQFF. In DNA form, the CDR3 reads TGTGCCAGCATCCCCGGGGACGGTGCCTACAATGAGCAGTTCTTC.

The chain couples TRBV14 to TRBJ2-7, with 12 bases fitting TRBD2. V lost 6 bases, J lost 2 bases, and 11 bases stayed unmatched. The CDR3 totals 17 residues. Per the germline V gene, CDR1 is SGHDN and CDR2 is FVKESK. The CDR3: CASRATGTSGLTYEQYF. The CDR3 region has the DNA TGTGCCAGCAGGGCCACCGGGACTAGCGGGTTGACCTACGAGCAGTACTTC.

In DNA, the CDR3 is TGTGCCAGCAGCCAAGTGGTGTCAGATACGCAGTATTTT. Translation: CASSQVVSDTQYF. The chain carries TRBV4-2 and TRBJ2-3; D is unclear. The germline V gene has CDR1 LGHNA and CDR2 YNFKEQ. This CDR3 is built from 13 residues. Trimming cost V 1 base and J 4 bases, with 6 bases left between them.

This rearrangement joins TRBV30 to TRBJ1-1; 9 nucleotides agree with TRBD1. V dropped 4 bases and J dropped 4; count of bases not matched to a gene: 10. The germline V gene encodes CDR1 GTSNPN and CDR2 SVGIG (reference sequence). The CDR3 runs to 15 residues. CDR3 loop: CAWKLRTGAVTEAFF. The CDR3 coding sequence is TGTGCCTGGAAACTCCGGACAGGGGCGGTCACTGAAGCTTTCTTT.

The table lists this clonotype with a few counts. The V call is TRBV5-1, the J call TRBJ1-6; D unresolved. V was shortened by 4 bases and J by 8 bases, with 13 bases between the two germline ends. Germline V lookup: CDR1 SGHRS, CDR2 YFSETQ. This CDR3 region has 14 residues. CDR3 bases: TGCGCCAGCAGCGCCACTCCATCCGATTCACCCCTCCACTTT. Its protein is CASSATPSDSPLHF.

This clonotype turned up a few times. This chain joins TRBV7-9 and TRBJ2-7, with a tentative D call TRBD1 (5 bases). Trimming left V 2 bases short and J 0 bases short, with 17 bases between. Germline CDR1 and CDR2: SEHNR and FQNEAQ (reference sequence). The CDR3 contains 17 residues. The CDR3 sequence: CASSLLGIQASSYEQYF. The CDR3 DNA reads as TGTGCCAGCAGCTTACTGGGGATACAGGCGAGCTCCTACGAGCAGTACTTC. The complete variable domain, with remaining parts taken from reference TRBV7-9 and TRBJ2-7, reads DTGVSQNPRHKITKRGQNVTFRCDPISEHNRLYWYRQTLGQGPEFLTYFQNEAQLEKSRLLSDRFSAERPKGSFSTLEIQRTEQGDSAMYLCASSLLGIQASSYEQYFGPGTRLTVT.

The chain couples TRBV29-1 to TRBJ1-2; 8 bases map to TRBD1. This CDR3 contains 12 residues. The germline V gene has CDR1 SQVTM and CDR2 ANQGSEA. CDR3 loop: CSLRDRGWGYTF. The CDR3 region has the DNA TGCAGTTTAAGAGACAGGGGTTGGGGCTACACCTTC.

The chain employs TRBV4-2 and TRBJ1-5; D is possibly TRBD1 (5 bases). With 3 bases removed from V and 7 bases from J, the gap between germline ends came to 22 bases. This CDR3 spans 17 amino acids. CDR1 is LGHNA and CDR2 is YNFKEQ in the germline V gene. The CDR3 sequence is CASSHLGHRSGIQPQHF. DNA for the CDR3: TGTGCCAGCAGCCACCTCGGGCACAGGTCGGGGATCCAGCCCCAGCATTTT.

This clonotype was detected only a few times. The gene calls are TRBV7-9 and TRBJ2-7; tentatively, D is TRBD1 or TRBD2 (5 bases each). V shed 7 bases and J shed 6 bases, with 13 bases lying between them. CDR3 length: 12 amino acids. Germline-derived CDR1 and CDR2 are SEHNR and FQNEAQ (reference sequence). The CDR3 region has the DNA TGTGCCAGCAAGGGACCGGGGACCGAGCAGTACTTC. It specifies CASKGPGTEQYF.

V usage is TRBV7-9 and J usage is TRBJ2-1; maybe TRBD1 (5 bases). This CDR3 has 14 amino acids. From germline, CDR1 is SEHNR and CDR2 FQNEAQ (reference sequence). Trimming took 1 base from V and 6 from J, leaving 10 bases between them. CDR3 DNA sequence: TGTGCCAGCAGCTTAGGGGCTACAGGCAATGAGCAGTTCTTC. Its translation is CASSLGATGNEQFF. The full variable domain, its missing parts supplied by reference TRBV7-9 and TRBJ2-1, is DTGVSQNPRHKITKRGQNVTFRCDPISEHNRLYWYRQTLGQGPEFLTYFQNEAQLEKSRLLSDRFSAERPKGSFSTLEIQRTEQGDSAMYLCASSLGATGNEQFFGPGTRLTVL.

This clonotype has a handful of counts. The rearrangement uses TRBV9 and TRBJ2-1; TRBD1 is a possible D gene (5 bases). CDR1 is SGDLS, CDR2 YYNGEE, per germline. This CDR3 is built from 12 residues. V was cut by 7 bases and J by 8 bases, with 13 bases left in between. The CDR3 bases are TGTGCCAGCGGGAAGGGGTATGATGAGCAGTTCTTC. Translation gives CASGKGYDEQFF.

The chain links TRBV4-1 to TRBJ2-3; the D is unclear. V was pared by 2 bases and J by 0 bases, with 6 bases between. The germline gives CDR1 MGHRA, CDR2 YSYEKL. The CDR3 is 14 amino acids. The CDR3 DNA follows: TGCGCCAGCAGCCAACCCGCAAGCACAGATACGCAGTATTTT. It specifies CASSQPASTDTQYF.

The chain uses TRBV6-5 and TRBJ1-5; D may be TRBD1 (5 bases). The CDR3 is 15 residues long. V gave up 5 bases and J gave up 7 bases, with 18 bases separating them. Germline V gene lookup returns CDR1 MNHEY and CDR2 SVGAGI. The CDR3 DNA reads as TGTGCCAGCAGTATAGACGGGACCATCGGACAGCCCCAGCATTTT. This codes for CASSIDGTIGQPQHF.

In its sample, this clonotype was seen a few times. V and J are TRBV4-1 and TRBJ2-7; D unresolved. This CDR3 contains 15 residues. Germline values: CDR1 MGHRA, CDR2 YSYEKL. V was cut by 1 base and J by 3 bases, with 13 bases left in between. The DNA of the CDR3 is TGCGCCAGCAGCCAAGTGGGTACGGTGAACTACGAGCAGTACTTC. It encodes CASSQVGTVNYEQYF.

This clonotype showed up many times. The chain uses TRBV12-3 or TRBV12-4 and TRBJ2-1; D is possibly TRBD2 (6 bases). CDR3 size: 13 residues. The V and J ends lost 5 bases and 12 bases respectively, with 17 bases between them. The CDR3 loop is CASSRDSGVMQFF. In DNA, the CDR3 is TGTGCCAGCAGTCGGGACTCGGGGGTGATGCAGTTCTTC.

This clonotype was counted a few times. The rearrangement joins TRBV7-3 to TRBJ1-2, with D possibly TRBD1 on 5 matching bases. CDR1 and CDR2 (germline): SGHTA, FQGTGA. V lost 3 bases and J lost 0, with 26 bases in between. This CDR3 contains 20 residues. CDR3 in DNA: TGTGCCAGCAGCTTGGGACCCCGGGGCAGAGGGTTTGGGGCTAACTATGGCTACACCTTC. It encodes CASSLGPRGRGFGANYGYTF.

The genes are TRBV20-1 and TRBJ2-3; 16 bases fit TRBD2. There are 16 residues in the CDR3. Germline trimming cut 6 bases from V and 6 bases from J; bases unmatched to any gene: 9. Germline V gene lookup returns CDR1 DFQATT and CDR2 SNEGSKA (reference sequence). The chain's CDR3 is CSATGTSGGAEDTQYF. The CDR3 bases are TGCAGTGCAACCGGGACTAGCGGGGGGGCAGAGGATACGCAGTATTTT.

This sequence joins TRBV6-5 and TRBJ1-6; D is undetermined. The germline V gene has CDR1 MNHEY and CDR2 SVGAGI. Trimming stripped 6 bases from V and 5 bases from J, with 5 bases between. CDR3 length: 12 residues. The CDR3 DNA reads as TGTGCCAGCAGGCCACATAATTCACCCCTCCACTTT. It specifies CASRPHNSPLHF.